The present T cell receptor beta chain was sequenced within a study of T-cell reconstitution after alpha-beta-depleted transplantation in children. Preparation of the TCRbeta library used unique molecular identifiers. A single record per CDR3 protein comes from TCRdb applying MiXCR to the PCR reads. The sample includes 250,000 to 300,000 distinct CDR3 sequences, roughly 12% of them seen just once. This clonotype occurred many times. The V and J ends lost 4 bases and 2 bases respectively, with 16 bases between them. The germline V gene has CDR1 SGHDT and CDR2 YYEEEE. This CDR3 is built from 17 residues.

The sequence was collected from a male patient under 10 years old who had a stem cell transplant for chronic granulomatous disease, so the T cells may come from the graft donor. The rearrangement joins TRBV5-6 to TRBJ2-6; perhaps TRBD2 as D (7 bases). This material consisted of peripheral blood, taken 180 days after TCRalphabeta/CD19-depleted stem cell transplant. The CDR3 sequence: CASSPRRGAAGANVLTF. CDR3 DNA sequence: TGTGCCAGCAGCCCCAGACGGGGGGCAGCTGGGGCCAACGTCCTGACTTTC.